This T cell receptor (beta chain) was captured in a study of control samples from healthy donors and cancer patients. Sequenced by immunoSEQ multiplex PCR; TCRdb stores in-frame clones only, minus some. Of around 48,000 clones detected, more than 85% appear once; the ten largest clones hold roughly a quarter. The CDR3 has 17 amino acids. The trim removed 3 bases at V and 4 bases at J, leaving 9 bases unmatched. The germline V gene has CDR1 ENHRY and CDR2 SYGVKD. Sequencing was carried out using PBMCs. This receptor was identified in a woman aged 45-65 years with head and neck cancer. The rearrangement links TRBV10-3 to TRBJ2-5; 12 nucleotides agree with TRBD2. The CDR3 spells CAISEPRGLAGRETQYF. CDR3 coding DNA: TGTGCCATCAGTGAACCACGAGGACTAGCGGGGAGAGAGACCCAGTACTTC.